This T cell receptor beta chain was recovered during a study of response to subunit inactivated influenza vaccine. The CDR3 loop spans 14 amino acids. Per germline, CDR1 DFQATT and CDR2 SNEGSKA (reference sequence). The V gene end was trimmed by 3 bases and the J gene end by 4 bases; junction bases not matched to a gene: 3. Each CDR3 protein is one row after TCRdb ran MiXCR on the RT-PCR reads. Of about 800,000 distinct CDR3 sequences in the sample, approximately 21% were seen once. On this clonotype itself: Its matching antigen is unknown.

The study, taken as a whole, reports: Authors suggested each seasonal influenza vaccination recruits few new T cells.

This sequence was found in a man aged 50-60 years who received an inactivated influenza vaccine. The sequencing used PBMCs from blood, collected roughly 5 days after vaccination. The V gene is TRBV20-1, the J gene TRBJ1-5; 10 nucleotides match TRBD1. CDR3 region: CSAREDRGNQPQHF. The CDR3 DNA reads as TGCAGTGCTAGGGAGGACAGGGGGAATCAGCCCCAGCATTTT.